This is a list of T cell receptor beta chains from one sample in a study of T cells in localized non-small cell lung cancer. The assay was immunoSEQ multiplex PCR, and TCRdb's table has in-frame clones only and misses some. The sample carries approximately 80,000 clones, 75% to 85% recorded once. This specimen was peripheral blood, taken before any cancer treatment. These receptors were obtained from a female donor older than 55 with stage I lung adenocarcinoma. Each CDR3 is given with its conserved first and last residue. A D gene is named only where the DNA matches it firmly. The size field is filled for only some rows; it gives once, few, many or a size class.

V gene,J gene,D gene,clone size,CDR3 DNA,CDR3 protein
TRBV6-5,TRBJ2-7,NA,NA,TGTGCCAGCAGTTACAGGGGGCGCGGGAACGAGCAGTACTTC,CASSYRGRGNEQYF
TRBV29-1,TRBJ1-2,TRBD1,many,TGCAGCGTTACCGGGACAGGGGGCATTTATGGCTACACCTTC,CSVTGTGGIYGYTF
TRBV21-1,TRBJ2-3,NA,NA,TGTGCCAGCAGCCCCCACGAGGAAACGAGCACAGATACGCAGTATTTT,CASSPHEETSTDTQYF
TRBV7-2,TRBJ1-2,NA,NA,TGTGCCAGCAGCTTAGGATCCGGGACACTTGATGGCTACACCTTC,CASSLGSGTLDGYTF
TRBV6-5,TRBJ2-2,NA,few,TGTGCCAGCAGTTACTCACGGTCGACGAACACCGGGGAGCTGTTTTTT,CASSYSRSTNTGELFF
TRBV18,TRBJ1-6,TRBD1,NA,TGTGCCAGCTCACCACGGCAACAGTTGGACAGGGGAAATTCACCCCTCCACTTT,CASSPRQQLDRGNSPLHF
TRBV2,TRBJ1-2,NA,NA,TGTGCCAGCAGCGTACAGGTGAACTATGGCTACACCTTC,CASSVQVNYGYTF
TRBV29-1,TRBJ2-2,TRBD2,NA,TGCAGCGTTGTAGGCCCCGGGACTAGCGGAGCTCACACCGGGGAGCTGTTTTTT,CSVVGPGTSGAHTGELFF
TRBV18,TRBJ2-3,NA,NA,TGTGCCAGCTCACCGTCGGGTTTCGGCACAGATACGCAGTATTTT,CASSPSGFGTDTQYF
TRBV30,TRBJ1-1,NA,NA,TGTGCCTGGAGTGTTGGAGGGTGGACTGAAGCTTTCTTT,CAWSVGGWTEAFF
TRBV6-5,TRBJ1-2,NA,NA,TGTGCCAGCAGCCTCACAGGGAAGGGCTACACCTTC,CASSLTGKGYTF
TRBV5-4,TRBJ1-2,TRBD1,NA,TGTGCCAGCAGCTCAACAGGGGGCAACTATGGCTACACCTTC,CASSSTGGNYGYTF
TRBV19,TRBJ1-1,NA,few,TGTGCCAGTAGTATGGGCGAGGGGAAAGCTTTCTTT,CASSMGEGKAFF